The 23 T cell receptor beta chains below all came from one sample that was sequenced in a study of blood T cell repertoires in COVID-19. Data came from immunoSEQ multiplex PCR; TCRdb stores just in-frame clones and leaves some out. The sample shows a few hundred thousand clones, about 90% of them seen only once. The sequenced sample consisted of peripheral blood. The receptors come from a woman aged 50 to 60 who had recovered from COVID-19.

The V gene is TRBV5-1, the J gene TRBJ2-1; TRBD2 agrees at 14 bases. The length of the CDR3 is 19 residues. V lost 0 bases and J lost 7; bases outside the gene matches: 12. The V gene's germline CDR1 is SGHRS and CDR2 YFSETQ. The CDR3 DNA follows: TGCGCCAGCAGCTTGGTGGGACTAGCGGGAGAGTATTGGGGGAATGAGCAGTTCTTC. It is translated as CASSLVGLAGEYWGNEQFF.

The chain is built from TRBV7-2 and TRBJ1-4, with TRBD1 matching over 7 bases. This CDR3 has 13 residues. V gave up 5 bases and J gave up 7 bases; unmatched junction bases: 4. Per germline, CDR1 SGHTA and CDR2 FQGNSA. CDR3 residues: CASSIGTAEKLFF. The CDR3 region has the DNA TGTGCCAGCAGCATAGGGACAGCTGAAAAACTGTTTTTT. The whole variable domain, remainder taken from reference TRBV7-2 and TRBJ1-4, is GAGVSQSPSNKVTEKGKDVELRCDPISGHTALYWYRQSLGQGLEFLIYFQGNSAPDKSGLPSDRFSAERTGGSVSTLTIQRTQQEDSAVYLCASSIGTAEKLFFGSGTQLSVL.

As to this clone: At the DNA level, this CDR3 is encoded by other sequences in the same sample as well. The V gene is TRBV6-5, the J gene TRBJ2-7, with 9 bases matching TRBD1. J was trimmed by 4 bases and V by 6 bases; bases with no gene match: 10. Germline V CDR1 and CDR2: MNHEY, SVGAGI. The CDR3 consists of 15 residues. The CDR3 reads CASSSPGQGGYEQYF. DNA for the CDR3: TGTGCCAGCAGCTCTCCGGGACAGGGTGGGTACGAGCAGTACTTC.

This chain connects TRBV6-5 to TRBJ1-5; maybe TRBD1 (5 bases). The V end was cut by 6 bases, the J end by 6 bases, with 15 bases between. This CDR3 spans 14 amino acids. Germline V gives CDR1 MNHEY, CDR2 SVGAGI. CDR3 in amino acids: CASRSAGNGQPQHF. CDR3 DNA: TGTGCCAGCAGGTCTGCAGGGAACGGTCAGCCCCAGCATTTT.

CDR3 sequence: CAWSGSLYGYTF. The DNA of the CDR3 is TGTGCCTGGAGTGGTAGTCTCTATGGCTACACCTTC. The chain uses TRBV30 and TRBJ1-2, with D hard to call. The CDR3 is 12 residues long. Trimming stripped 1 base from V and 4 bases from J, with 7 bases between. Germline-derived CDR1 and CDR2 are GTSNPN and SVGIG (reference sequence).

The rearrangement uses TRBV6-5 and TRBJ2-7; 8 bases are a match to TRBD1. J was trimmed by 7 bases and V by 6 bases; bases with no gene match: 11. The CDR3 has 14 residues. Per germline, CDR1 MNHEY and CDR2 SVGAGI. DNA for the CDR3: TGTGCCAGCAGCCGAGAGACAGGGGAGGATGAGCAGTACTTC. It is translated as CASSRETGEDEQYF.

The V gene is TRBV10-1, the J gene TRBJ1-1; D is uncertain. This CDR3 contains 13 residues. Trimming left V 2 bases short and J 1 base short, with 5 bases between. Germline lookup yields CDR1 WNHNN and CDR2 SYGVQD (reference sequence). Here the CDR3 DNA reads TGCGCCAGCAGTGAGGCGGGGAACACTGAAGCTTTCTTT. Encoded protein: CASSEAGNTEAFF.

The J gene is TRBJ2-7, the V gene TRBV25-1; possibly TRBD2 for D (5 bases). Per the germline V gene, CDR1 is MGHDK and CDR2 is SYGVNS. The V gene lost 8 bases and the J gene lost 6 bases, with 11 bases spanning the gap. This CDR3 is built from 11 residues. The CDR3 nucleotides are TGTGCCAGCCAATTCGCGGGCGAGCAGTACTTC. Its protein product is CASQFAGEQYF.

The V call is TRBV5-6, the J call TRBJ1-2; a possible D gene is TRBD1 (5 bases). CDR1 and CDR2 (germline): SGHDT, YYEEEE. Between the trimmed V and J ends, which lost 3 bases and 4 bases, there was a span of 7 bases. This CDR3 comprises 12 residues. CDR3 amino acids: CASSSDSYGYTF. CDR3 nucleotides: TGTGCCAGCAGCTCAGACAGCTATGGCTACACCTTC.

V is TRBV13 and J is TRBJ1-1, with no clear D. This CDR3 contains 15 residues. Trimming cost V 5 bases and J 6 bases, with 19 bases left between them. Germline V gene lookup returns CDR1 PRHDT and CDR2 FYEKMQ (reference sequence). CDR3 region: CASSLNRESPAEAFF. The CDR3 nucleotides are TGTGCCAGCAGCCTAAATAGGGAGTCTCCCGCTGAAGCTTTCTTT.

The V and J genes are TRBV7-2 and TRBJ2-5, with 7 bases lining up with TRBD1. V dropped 4 bases and J dropped 9; count of bases not matched to a gene: 8. This CDR3 comprises 13 residues. CDR1 and CDR2 (germline): SGHTA, FQGNSA. The CDR3 DNA follows: TGTGCCAGCAGCTCAGGGATTACAGGGGCCCAGTACTTC. Translation gives CASSSGITGAQYF.

J is TRBJ2-2 and V is TRBV18; the D is unclear. This CDR3 has 13 amino acids. Trimming removed 5 bases at V and 6 bases at J, with 10 bases between. CDR1 and CDR2 (germline): KGHSH, LQKENI. CDR3 DNA: TGTGCCAGCTCAACATCTAGTTCCGGGGAGCTGTTTTTT. Its translation: CASSTSSSGELFF. Drawing the rest from reference TRBV18 and TRBJ2-2, the complete variable domain is NAGVMQNPRHLVRRRGQEARLRCSPMKGHSHVYWYRQLPEEGLKFMVYLQKENIIDESGMPKERFSAEFPKEGPSILRIQQVVRGDSAAYFCASSTSSSGELFFGEGSRLTVL.

This clone was detected once. The rearrangement links TRBV19 to TRBJ1-1; D is ambiguous. The V end was cut by 5 bases, the J end by 4 bases, with 8 bases between. CDR1 and CDR2 (germline): LNHDA, SQIVND (reference sequence). The length of the CDR3 is 12 residues. The CDR3 DNA sequence: TGTGCCAGTAGTTTGAGCGTCACTGAAGCTTTCTTT. This encodes CASSLSVTEAFF.

J is TRBJ2-5 and V is TRBV14, with 11 positions matching TRBD2. The CDR3 is 15 residues long. V shed 4 bases, J shed 5 bases, and the junction held 6 bases outside the gene matches. In germline, CDR1 is SGHDN, CDR2 FVKESK. In DNA, the CDR3 is TGTGCCAGCAGCCGTTGGACTAGCGGGCGGGAGACCCAGTACTTC. It codes for CASSRWTSGRETQYF.

The genes are TRBV9 and TRBJ2-7; 9 positions agree with TRBD1. Germline CDR1 SGDLS, CDR2 YYNGEE. The length of the CDR3 is 13 residues. The junction had 5 bases not matched to a gene; V was cut back by 4 bases and J by 6 bases. The CDR3 region is CASSMTGGAEQYF. The CDR3 DNA reads as TGTGCCAGCAGCATGACAGGGGGAGCCGAGCAGTACTTC.

V and J are TRBV7-2 and TRBJ1-4, with D maybe TRBD1 (6 bases). Trimming shortened V by 4 bases and J by 6 bases, and 12 bases separated the two germline ends. The CDR3 contains 14 residues. From germline, CDR1 is SGHTA and CDR2 FQGNSA. CDR3 nucleotides: TGTGCCAGCAGCTCCACAGGGTTCTATGAAAAACTGTTTTTT. Its translation is CASSSTGFYEKLFF.

The rearrangement links TRBV6-2 or TRBV6-3 to TRBJ2-5; no definite D call. Germline CDR1 and CDR2: MNHEY and SVGEGT. There are 13 residues in the CDR3. The germline V and J ends were trimmed by 6 bases and 5 bases, with 13 bases remaining between them. CDR3 in amino acids: CASSSVLRETQYF. The DNA for the CDR3 is TGTGCCAGCAGCAGCGTCCTTCGGGAGACCCAGTACTTC.

The rearrangement joins TRBV3-1 (or the pseudogene TRBV3-2) to TRBJ1-4; 9 bases are shared with TRBD1. Trimming took 4 bases from V and 7 from J; bases not matched to a gene: 4. This CDR3 is 14 amino acids long. The germline V gene has CDR1 LGHDT and CDR2 YNNKEL (reference sequence). The CDR3 bases are TGTGCCAGCAGCCCGGGACAGGGTCGTGAAAAACTGTTTTTT. Protein product: CASSPGQGREKLFF.

The chain has TRBV19 and TRBJ2-3; no definite D call. From germline, CDR1 is LNHDA and CDR2 SQIVND (reference sequence). Trimming cost V 7 bases and J 4 bases, with 15 bases left between them. This CDR3 comprises 14 residues. The CDR3 DNA sequence: TGTGCCAGTAAAGGTTCGCCGGGTTCAGATACGCAGTATTTT. Its protein is CASKGSPGSDTQYF.

CDR3 DNA sequence: TGTGCCAGCAGCTCGGACAGGGTAAGAGCTTTCTTT. This codes for CASSSDRVRAFF. The chain carries TRBV5-4 and TRBJ1-1, with TRBD1 identical over 8 bases. CDR3 length: 12 residues. CDR1 is SGHNT, CDR2 YYREEE, per germline (reference sequence). Trimming cost V 3 bases and J 10 bases; bases outside gene matches: 5.

J is TRBJ1-5 and V is TRBV28, with D tentatively TRBD1 (6 bases). CDR1 is MDHEN, CDR2 SYDVKM, per germline. The CDR3 totals 14 residues. Deletions cut 5 bases from V and 3 bases from J, with 11 bases between. The CDR3 region has the DNA TGTGCCAGCAGTAGTGCAGGGGACAATCAGCCCCAGCATTTT. It yields the protein CASSSAGDNQPQHF.

This chain connects TRBV7-2 to TRBJ1-6, with a possible D match to TRBD1 (5 bases). CDR3 length: 14 residues. V was shortened by 4 bases and J by 10 bases, with 14 bases between the two germline ends. Looked up from germline, CDR1 is SGHTA and CDR2 is FQGNSA. CDR3 region: CASSSQPRVSPLHF. The CDR3 coding sequence is TGTGCCAGCAGCTCCCAACCCAGGGTATCACCCCTCCACTTT.

The genes are TRBV19 and TRBJ1-5, with D unclear. The CDR3 has 17 amino acids. Per germline, CDR1 LNHDA and CDR2 SQIVND (reference sequence). V lost 1 base and J 1 base, leaving 14 bases between the germline ends. The CDR3 reads CASSIGGRIRSNQPQHF. CDR3 in DNA: TGTGCCAGTAGTATAGGAGGGAGGATTCGAAGCAATCAGCCCCAGCATTTT.